The clone carrying this T cell receptor beta chain was observed a handful of times. Its antigen is still unknown. This record belongs to a study of CD8 T cells in Susac syndrome. RNA was extracted with the RNeasy kit, and a quantity of roughly 0.5 to 1 ug was reverse transcribed using random hexamers. The CDR3 of TCR beta was amplified by immunoSEQ multiplex PCR across 54 Vbeta and 13 Jbeta. Via MiXCR, TCRdb re-called the immunoSEQ multiplex PCR reads, giving one row per CDR3 protein. Of more than 150,000 distinct CDR3 sequences in the sample, over 95% are singletons; the top ten hold roughly 0.16%. Study-level findings and limits: The study's TCR sequencing and HLA analysis covered a relatively small number of individuals, and the study acknowledged this.

Included as multiple sclerosis controls were treatment-naive patients who had stable or active relapsing-remitting disease. CDR3 length: 15 amino acids. Germline V gene data show CDR1 as LNHDA and CDR2 as SQIVND (reference sequence). V was clipped by 5 bases and J by 2 bases, with 15 bases between them. This receptor was identified in a human donor with multiple sclerosis. The chain is built from TRBV19 and TRBJ2-5, with a possible D match to TRBD1 (6 bases). Sample: CD8+ T cells from PBMCs. In nucleotides, the CDR3 is TGTGCCAGTAGTTTAGGGGGTGGTGGGCAAGAGACCCAGTACTTC. Translated, it gives CASSLGGGGQETQYF. The full variable domain, with the rest looked up from reference TRBV19 and TRBJ2-5, is DGGITQSPKYLFRKEGQNVTLSCEQNLNHDAMYWYRQDPGQGLRLIYYSQIVNDFQKGDIAEGYSVSREKKESFPLTVTSAQKNPTAFYLCASSLGGGGQETQYFGPGTRLLVL.